A selection of T cell receptor beta chains follows, all from one sample in a study of PD-1 and CTLA-4 blockade in melanoma. This table comes from immunoSEQ multiplex PCR, and its TCRdb copy is limited to in-frame clones, with some not included. Of around 20,000 clones in the sample, approximately 88% were seen once. Sequencing used CD8+ T cells from peripheral blood, obtained before anti-PD-1 treatment. The source of these receptors is a human donor with melanoma. Each CDR3 is given with its conserved first and last residue. The D gene is left open where the match is weak. The size entry is marked missing in some rows and otherwise reads once, few, many or a size class.

TRBV6-5,TRBJ1-1,-,-,CASSLEGISAEAFF,TGTGCCAGTTCCTTGGAGGGGATATCAGCTGAAGCTTTCTTT
TRBV11-1,TRBJ2-5,-,-,CASSPRQNQETQYF,TGTGCCAGCAGCCCGAGACAGAATCAAGAGACCCAGTACTTC
TRBV5-6,TRBJ2-2,-,-,CASSWGNGELFF,TGTGCCAGCAGCTGGGGTAACGGGGAGCTGTTTTTT
TRBV28,TRBJ1-2,-,-,CASSLGTIGVSGYTF,TGTGCCAGCAGTTTAGGGACAATCGGGGTATCTGGCTACACCTTC
TRBV28,TRBJ1-1,-,-,CASSPRTVEAFF,TGTGCCAGCAGCCCACGGACAGTTGAAGCTTTCTTT
TRBV30,TRBJ1-2,-,-,CAWSQGPSSYGYTF,TGTGCCTGGAGTCAGGGCCCGTCCTCTTATGGCTACACCTTC
TRBV29-1,TRBJ2-1,once,-,CSVDLSYNEQFF,TGCAGCGTTGACCTCTCCTACAATGAGCAGTTCTTC
TRBV4-2,TRBJ1-2,-,-,CASSQDRGGGGYGYTF,TGTGCCAGCAGCCAAGATAGGGGAGGAGGTGGCTATGGCTACACCTTC
TRBV9,TRBJ2-5,-,-,CASSVEGGASGQETQYF,TGTGCCAGCAGCGTAGAAGGGGGGGCTAGCGGACAAGAGACCCAGTACTTC
TRBV18,TRBJ1-2,-,TRBD1,CATASRDRVMDNYGYTF,TGTGCCACCGCAAGCAGGGACAGGGTGATGGATAACTATGGCTACACCTTC
TRBV11-2,TRBJ2-5,-,-,CASSLEQGKYETQYF,TGTGCCAGCAGCTTAGAACAGGGAAAGTATGAGACCCAGTACTTC
TRBV7-9,TRBJ1-4,-,-,CASSLEEGGSGEKLFF,TGTGCCAGCAGCTTAGAGGAGGGGGGATCGGGCGAAAAACTGTTTTTT
TRBV7-3,TRBJ2-5,-,TRBD2,CASSPNRRERGETQYF,TGTGCCAGCAGCCCCAACCGGCGGGAGCGGGGGGAGACCCAGTACTTC
TRBV7-9,TRBJ1-1,-,-,CASSPGWGNEAFF,TGTGCCAGCAGCCCAGGTTGGGGAAATGAAGCTTTCTTT
TRBV30,TRBJ2-6,-,-,CAWSVPELDSGANVLTF,TGTGCCTGGAGTGTACCGGAACTTGACTCTGGGGCCAACGTCCTGACTTTC
TRBV6-5,TRBJ1-1,-,-,CASREGTSTEAFF,TGTGCCAGCAGGGAGGGGACTTCGACTGAAGCTTTCTTT
TRBV29-1,TRBJ1-3,-,-,CSVEDGGLPSGNTIYF,TGCAGCGTTGAAGATGGAGGACTCCCCTCTGGAAACACCATATATTTT
TRBV15,TRBJ2-1,-,-,CATSIDEGMDEQFF,TGTGCCACCAGCATTGACGAGGGTATGGATGAGCAGTTCTTC
TRBV19,TRBJ2-2,-,-,CASSIRGNTGELFF,TGTGCCAGTAGTATTAGGGGGAACACCGGGGAGCTGTTTTTT
TRBV30,TRBJ2-1,once,-,CAWSPGNEQFF,TGTGCCTGGAGCCCAGGGAATGAGCAGTTCTTC
TRBV9,TRBJ2-1,-,-,CASSVEGFNNEQFF,TGTGCCAGCAGCGTAGAGGGGTTCAACAATGAGCAGTTCTTC
TRBV18,TRBJ2-1,once,-,CASSYTGRGYNEQFF,TGTGCCAGCTCCTACACGGGCAGAGGCTACAATGAGCAGTTCTTC
TRBV28,TRBJ1-1,-,-,CASCARLTTEAFF,TGTGCCAGCTGTGCCCGCCTAACCACTGAAGCTTTCTTT
TRBV19,TRBJ1-2,-,-,CASRLVEGDGYTF,TGTGCCAGTAGGCTGGTTGAGGGTGACGGCTACACCTTC
TRBV6-5,TRBJ2-5,-,-,CASSYPVGDQETQYF,TGTGCCAGCAGTTACCCTGTGGGGGACCAAGAGACCCAGTACTTC
TRBV3-1/TRBV3-2,TRBJ2-1,-,TRBD2,CASSQGASGAYNEQFF,TGTGCCAGCAGCCAAGGAGCTAGCGGCGCCTACAATGAGCAGTTCTTC
TRBV4-3,TRBJ1-2,-,-,CASSQEVFNYGYTF,TGCGCCAGCAGCCAAGAGGTTTTTAACTATGGCTACACCTTC
TRBV9,TRBJ2-1,-,-,CASSVEGGSYNEQFF,TGTGCCAGCAGCGTAGAGGGGGGGTCCTACAATGAGCAGTTCTTC
TRBV7-9,TRBJ1-2,once,-,CASSSPLDSYGYTF,TGTGCCAGCAGCTCCCCCCTGGACAGCTATGGCTACACCTTC
TRBV28,TRBJ1-2,-,-,CASSPTGIINYGYTF,TGTGCCAGCAGTCCTACAGGGATAATTAACTATGGCTACACCTTC
TRBV10-3,TRBJ1-3,-,-,CAISEGSTGNTIYF,TGTGCCATCAGTGAGGGGTCTACTGGAAACACCATATATTTT
TRBV28,TRBJ1-1,-,-,CASSPSGRNTEAFF,TGTGCCAGCAGTCCTAGCGGAAGGAACACTGAAGCTTTCTTT
TRBV19,TRBJ1-2,-,TRBD1,CASSTYGLDRGDGYTF,TGTGCCAGTAGTACATATGGGTTGGACAGGGGAGATGGCTACACCTTC
TRBV14,TRBJ1-1,-,TRBD1,CASSQTGGRRVMNTEAFF,TGTGCCAGCAGCCAGACAGGGGGCAGACGGGTCATGAACACTGAAGCTTTCTTT
TRBV6-6,TRBJ2-1,once,-,CASSYSRDPPYNEQFF,TGTGCCAGCAGTTACTCGCGGGACCCACCCTACAATGAGCAGTTCTTC
TRBV7-2,TRBJ1-1,-,-,CASSLGGRLNTEAFF,TGTGCCAGCAGCTTAGGGGGCCGACTGAACACTGAAGCTTTCTTT
TRBV7-6,TRBJ2-7,-,TRBD2,CASSSSGGQDEQYF,TGTGCCAGCAGTTCTAGCGGGGGACAGGACGAGCAGTACTTC
TRBV9,TRBJ2-5,-,-,CASSVEPDSQETQYF,TGTGCCAGCAGCGTAGAGCCAGACTCCCAAGAGACCCAGTACTTC
TRBV3-1/TRBV3-2,TRBJ2-7,few,-,CASSEDPLQGRQYF,TGTGCCAGCAGCGAAGATCCCCTCCAGGGGAGGCAGTACTTC
TRBV5-1,TRBJ1-6,-,-,CASSLEANSPLHF,TGCGCCAGCAGCTTGGAAGCTAATTCACCCCTCCACTTT
TRBV13,TRBJ2-1,-,TRBD2,CASSTGLAGGPMYNEQFF,TGTGCCAGCAGCACGGGACTAGCGGGGGGGCCCATGTACAATGAGCAGTTCTTC
TRBV3-1/TRBV3-2,TRBJ1-4,-,-,CASSPLQGGDEKLFF,TGTGCCAGCAGCCCCTTACAGGGAGGGGATGAAAAACTGTTTTTT
TRBV12-3/TRBV12-4,TRBJ2-7,-,-,CASSKGHTYEQYF,TGTGCCAGCAGTAAGGGACACACGTACGAGCAGTACTTC
TRBV28,TRBJ1-2,-,TRBD1,CASSPGTGDGYTF,TGTGCCAGCAGCCCCGGGACAGGGGATGGCTACACCTTC
TRBV5-6,TRBJ1-1,-,-,CASSLEKSTRAFF,TGTGCCAGCAGCTTGGAGAAATCCACCAGGGCTTTCTTT
TRBV5-5,TRBJ1-1,-,-,CASSLGENTEAFF,TGTGCCAGCAGCTTGGGGGAGAACACTGAAGCTTTCTTT
TRBV19,TRBJ1-5,-,-,CASRPGTFDQPQHF,TGTGCCAGTAGGCCCGGGACTTTTGATCAGCCCCAGCATTTT
TRBV12-3/TRBV12-4,TRBJ2-1,-,-,CASLVGTKNEQFF,TGTGCCAGCCTAGTGGGGACAAAAAATGAGCAGTTCTTC
TRBV5-8,TRBJ1-1,-,-,CASSLRQLNTEAFF,TGTGCCAGCAGCTTAAGACAGTTGAACACTGAAGCTTTCTTT
TRBV6-5,TRBJ1-5,-,-,CASSFSNSQPQHF,TGTGCCAGCAGCTTCTCTAACTCGCAGCCCCAGCATTTT
TRBV19,TRBJ1-6,-,-,CASSIVGPPSSYNSPLHF,TGTGCCAGTAGTATAGTTGGGCCTCCCAGCTCCTATAATTCACCCCTCCACTTT
TRBV19,TRBJ1-1,once,-,CASSINWNTEAFF,TGTGCCAGTAGTATAAACTGGAACACTGAAGCTTTCTTT